A single TCR beta chain is shown here with its context. The antigen is undetermined. The CDR3 is made up of 21 amino acids. V was pared by 0 bases and J by 6 bases, with 20 bases of the junction left unmatched. CDR1 is MGHRA and CDR2 is YSYEKL in the germline V gene. Generated by immunoSEQ multiplex PCR, the TCRdb table keeps only in-frame clones and is missing some. This table has about 78,000 clones, around 96% appearing once. This sample was taken from a study of human thymus T cells. Study-level findings and limits: Among unrelated individuals, related research reported thymic repertoires that overlapped highly. What appeared biased in thymic and blood repertoires was the usage of V and J genes.

The study used thymus tissue resected during corrective heart surgery. Healthy Finnish infants undergoing corrective surgery for congenital heart defects provided the donor material. The sequencing input was thymus tissue. This clonotype was obtained from a boy in the first two years of life with a congenital heart defect but otherwise immunologically healthy. The chain uses TRBV4-1 and TRBJ2-1, with 10 nucleotides matching TRBD2. CDR3 in amino acids: CASSQDSAHPFPSGSSNEQFF. The CDR3 DNA reads TGCGCCAGCAGCCAAGATAGTGCCCACCCATTTCCTAGCGGGAGTAGCAATGAGCAGTTCTTC.